One and the same sample provided the 9 T cell receptor beta chains below, sequenced in a study of T cell responses to AZD1222 COVID-19 vaccine. TCRdb's table, derived via immunoSEQ multiplex PCR, lists solely in-frame clones and lacks some. The sample carries 180,000 or so clones, around 89% recorded once. The sequences come from peripheral blood, collected 28 days after the second dose of the MenACWY control vaccine. The receptors come from an adult who received the MenACWY meningococcal vaccine as a control.

This clone was observed a single time. CDR3 sequence: CASSPPGLAGEQYF. CDR3 coding DNA: TGTGCCAGCAGCCCTCCGGGACTAGCAGGAGAGCAGTACTTC. The gene calls are TRBV3-1 (or the pseudogene TRBV3-2) and TRBJ2-7; 9 nucleotides align to TRBD2. CDR1 and CDR2 from the germline V gene are LGHDT and YNNKEL (reference sequence). CDR3 length equals 14 residues. Losses at the gene ends were 4 bases for V and 7 bases for J; bases not matched to a gene: 8.

As concerns this clone: This sample also contains other DNA sequences that code for the same CDR3. The chain employs TRBV7-2 and TRBJ2-5; D call uncertain. Trimming took 2 bases from V and 2 from J, leaving 0 bases between them. Germline-derived CDR1 and CDR2 are SGHTA and FQGNSA. CDR3 size: 11 residues. CDR3 amino acids: CASSLQETQYF. CDR3 bases: TGTGCCAGCAGCTTACAAGAGACCCAGTACTTC.

Details on this clone: The junction differs from germline at one of its ends, possibly a read error. V gene TRBV6-1 combines with J gene TRBJ2-5, with TRBD1 matching over 11 bases. Germline values: CDR1 MNHNS, CDR2 SASEGT. CDR3 size: 15 residues. The CDR3 DNA is TGTGCCAGCAGCGAAGGGACAGGGGGATGGGAGACCCAGTACTTC. Amino acid sequence: CASSEGTGGWETQYF.

The chain employs TRBV10-3 and TRBJ2-2; TRBD1 matches at 8 bases. Germline values: CDR1 ENHRY, CDR2 SYGVKD. Trimming took 7 bases from V and 6 from J; bases not matched to a gene: 4. The CDR3 extends over 13 amino acids. The CDR3 DNA follows: TGTGCCATCAACCCGGACAGGGCCGGGGAGCTGTTTTTT. Amino acid sequence: CAINPDRAGELFF.

The gene calls are TRBV7-2 and TRBJ2-3; 8 nucleotides line up with TRBD2. The CDR3 consists of 12 residues. The germline CDR1 and CDR2 sequences are SGHTA and FQGNSA. V shed 6 bases and J 11 bases; nucleotides not matched to a gene: 7. The CDR3: CASRNPAGGQYF. CDR3 DNA sequence: TGTGCCAGCAGAAACCCCGCGGGAGGGCAGTATTTT.

The rearrangement joins TRBV7-9 to TRBJ2-5, with TRBD2 identical over 11 bases. V lost 1 base to trimming and J lost 4 bases; unmatched junction nucleotides: 2. The CDR3 has 15 residues. Germline assignment: CDR1 SEHNR and CDR2 FQNEAQ (reference sequence). The CDR3 DNA reads TGTGCCAGCAGCTTAGAAACTAGCGGGAGAGAGACCCAGTACTTC. Translation gives CASSLETSGRETQYF. The full variable domain, in which reference TRBV7-9 and TRBJ2-5 provide the parts outside the CDR3, is DTGVSQNPRHKITKRGQNVTFRCDPISEHNRLYWYRQTLGQGPEFLTYFQNEAQLEKSRLLSDRFSAERPKGSFSTLEIQRTEQGDSAMYLCASSLETSGRETQYFGPGTRLLVL.

This chain links TRBV6-2 or TRBV6-3 with TRBJ2-3; unclear D gene. The CDR3 loop spans 14 amino acids. V lost 4 bases and J 3 bases, leaving 11 bases between the germline ends. CDR1 and CDR2 (germline): MNHEY, SVGEGT. CDR3 DNA sequence: TGTGCCAGCAGTTCCACATCCATAACAGATACGCAGTATTTT. Protein sequence: CASSSTSITDTQYF.

This clone was counted a single time. This rearrangement joins TRBV6-1 to TRBJ2-2; tentatively, D is TRBD2 (5 bases). Trimming pared 2 bases from V and 6 bases from J, leaving 13 bases between. Germline values: CDR1 MNHNS, CDR2 SASEGT. CDR3 length equals 15 residues. CDR3 sequence: CASSELLGAAGELFF. In DNA, the CDR3 is TGTGCCAGCAGTGAATTACTAGGCGCGGCCGGGGAGCTGTTTTTT.

The CDR3 sequence: CASSPALGGAGNNSPLHF. DNA for the CDR3: TGTGCCAGCAGCCCCGCGTTAGGGGGCGCTGGGAATAATTCACCCCTCCACTTT. The V gene is TRBV7-2, the J gene TRBJ1-6, with 7 bases aligning to TRBD1. Germline trimming cut 5 bases from V and 5 bases from J; bases unmatched to any gene: 15. Germline loops: CDR1 SGHTA, CDR2 FQGNSA. This CDR3 region has 18 residues.